What follows describes a single T cell receptor (beta chain). The antigen is unknown. Germline loops: CDR1 SGHVS, CDR2 FQNEAQ. V gave up 3 bases and J gave up 6 bases, with 12 bases separating them. CDR3 length: 14 amino acids. Use of 60 Vbeta and 13 Jbeta primers characterized the PCR. The method was immunoSEQ multiplex PCR; TCRdb's version includes in-frame clones alone and lacks a portion of them. The sample includes about 85,000 clones, 75% to 90% seen only once; the top ten take approximately 31%. This specimen belongs to a study of cytomegalovirus exposure and HLA in healthy donors. General observations from the study: TRBV6-2, TRBV6-3 and some other V segments were excluded as indistinguishable. An apparent linkage of common viral pathogens to several of the most significant clusters emerged in a later analysis.

The sequence came from a man aged 45-65 years in good health and CMV-seropositive. The sequencing sample was made of PBMCs. V is TRBV7-8 and J is TRBJ1-5, with D possibly being TRBD1 (5 bases). The CDR3 DNA is TGTGCCAGCAGCTTTATACAGGACGGTCAGCCCCAGCATTTT. Translating it yields CASSFIQDGQPQHF.